The 24 T cell receptor beta chains below come from one sample, sequenced in a study of CD8 T cells in ankylosing spondylitis. No antigen has been identified for these receptors. Each CDR3 protein gets one entry after TCRdb re-called the 5' RACE reads with MiXCR. There are around 770,000 distinct CDR3 sequences in the sample; over 9.5% occur only once, and approximately 0.51% lies in the top ten. Study results and caveats: There was a TCR beta motif, made of roughly eight highly homologous variants, that appeared characteristic of ankylosing spondylitis blood.

The specimen sequenced was blood, either unsorted or a sorted T cell fraction (not recorded which). The receptors stem from a male donor with ankylosing spondylitis.

This clonotype was found a few times. The gene calls are TRBV29-1 and TRBJ2-3; TRBD2 agrees at 13 bases. Germline-derived CDR1 and CDR2 are SQVTM and ANQGSEA. There are 15 residues in the CDR3. The V and J ends lost 3 bases and 4 bases, in that order; junction bases with no gene match: 4. The CDR3 coding sequence is TGCAGCGTTGACGGACTAGCGGGGGTACCAGATACGCAGTATTTT. Translated: CSVDGLAGVPDTQYF.

This clonotype was recorded at least ten times. This sequence joins TRBV29-1 and TRBJ2-1, with D hard to call. Germline V gene data show CDR1 as SQVTM and CDR2 as ANQGSEA. The CDR3 covers 13 residues. The V end lost 4 bases, the J end lost 4 bases, and 11 bases lay between the germline ends. The chain's CDR3 is CSVGKGLYNEQFF. The CDR3 DNA reads TGCAGCGTTGGGAAAGGGTTGTACAATGAGCAGTTCTTC.

This clonotype showed up just a few times. The chain joins TRBV10-3 to TRBJ1-1, with D uncertain. V shed 6 bases and J shed 0 bases, with 8 bases lying between them. Germline CDR1 ENHRY, CDR2 SYGVKD. The CDR3 spans 13 residues. The CDR3 protein is CAISSGMNTEAFF. DNA of the CDR3: TGTGCCATCAGCTCCGGGATGAACACTGAAGCTTTCTTT.

This clonotype turned up a few times. The rearrangement uses TRBV29-1 and TRBJ2-7, with D possibly being TRBD1 (6 bases). The CDR3 spans 15 residues. In germline, CDR1 is SQVTM, CDR2 ANQGSEA. Trimming took 3 bases from V and 5 from J, leaving 20 bases between them. This CDR3 reads CSVDRGTHLGDEQYF. The CDR3 region has the DNA TGCAGCGTTGATAGGGGGACCCATTTAGGGGACGAGCAGTACTTC.

J is TRBJ1-4 and V is TRBV7-9; D remains unclear. Between the trimmed V and J ends, which lost 2 bases and 8 bases, there was a span of 15 bases. The CDR3 loop spans 15 amino acids. Germline V gene sequence: CDR1 SEHNR, CDR2 FQNEAQ (reference sequence). The CDR3, as DNA: TGTGCCAGCAGCTTATCCCTCCGGGATTCGGAAAAACTGTTTTTT. Translated: CASSLSLRDSEKLFF.

This chain connects TRBV7-2 to TRBJ1-2; unclear D gene. Trimming removed 1 base from V and 3 bases from J, with 9 bases in between. The germline V gene has CDR1 SGHTA and CDR2 FQGNSA. This CDR3 contains 14 residues. The CDR3 reads CASSLEVADYGYTF. The CDR3 DNA reads TGTGCCAGCAGCTTAGAAGTCGCAGACTATGGCTACACCTTC.

In its sample, this clonotype was seen a few times. The chain joins TRBV10-3 to TRBJ1-2, with TRBD1 identical over 7 bases. The CDR3 is 14 residues long. V was clipped by 11 bases and J by 7 bases; unmatched bases: 16. Germline CDR1 ENHRY, CDR2 SYGVKD. CDR3 DNA sequence: TGTGCCTCGGAGGACAGGAAAGTCGGTGGTGGCTACACCTTC. Translation: CASEDRKVGGGYTF.

The sample holds many counts of this clonotype. The chain couples TRBV15 to TRBJ1-5; D possibly corresponds to TRBD1 (5 bases). V lost 8 bases and J lost 9, with 17 bases in between. Germline V gene data show CDR1 as LNHNV and CDR2 as YYDKDF (reference sequence). This CDR3 has 13 amino acids. The CDR3 region is CATQWGFNGPQHF. CDR3 DNA sequence: TGTGCCACCCAGTGGGGCTTTAATGGGCCCCAGCATTTT.

The rearrangement joins TRBV24-1 to TRBJ2-1; unclear D gene. This CDR3 region has 16 residues. The V end was cut by 4 bases, the J end by 0 bases, with 12 bases between. Germline CDR1 KGHDR, CDR2 SFDVKD. This chain's CDR3 is CATSDSVSSSYNEQFF. The CDR3 bases are TGTGCCACCAGTGACTCCGTTTCCAGCTCCTACAATGAGCAGTTCTTC.

CDR3 sequence: CASSSGLSNYGYTF. CDR3 bases: TGTGCCAGCAGTTCGGGACTGAGTAACTATGGCTACACCTTC. This chain joins TRBV12-3 or TRBV12-4 and TRBJ1-2; maybe TRBD1 (5 bases). This CDR3 region has 14 residues. Trimming pared 4 bases from V and 1 base from J, leaving 10 bases between.

The V call is TRBV5-1, the J call TRBJ2-2; 9 bases align to TRBD2. CDR3 length: 16 residues. The germline gives CDR1 SGHRS, CDR2 YFSETQ. The J segment lost 1 base and the V segment lost 2 bases, leaving 3 bases of the junction unmatched. The CDR3 region is CASSLVAGVNTGELFF. DNA of the CDR3: TGCGCCAGCAGCTTAGTAGCGGGAGTGAACACCGGGGAGCTGTTTTTT.

This chain uses TRBV3-1 with TRBJ1-2; D may be TRBD1 (6 bases). CDR3 length: 17 amino acids. V gave up 4 bases and J gave up 2 bases, with 20 bases separating them. Germline V gene sequence: CDR1 LGHDT, CDR2 YNNKEL (reference sequence). The CDR3 is CASSLGTRLRQNYGYTF. The CDR3 nucleotides read TGTGCCAGCAGCCTCGGGACAAGACTGCGACAGAACTATGGCTACACCTTC.

The chain recombines TRBV10-3 with TRBJ1-2; weak D call: TRBD1 (6 bases). The germline V gene has CDR1 ENHRY and CDR2 SYGVKD. This CDR3 is built from 15 residues. V lost 6 bases to trimming and J lost 5 bases, with 19 bases between them. CDR3 residues: CAISPSAGQGYGYTF. The CDR3 DNA reads as TGTGCCATCAGCCCGTCCGCGGGACAAGGGTATGGCTACACCTTC.

The chain combines TRBV7-9 with TRBJ2-1; D is unclear. The CDR3 consists of 16 residues. Deletions cut 5 bases from V and 2 bases from J, with 16 bases between. The germline CDR1 and CDR2 sequences are SEHNR and FQNEAQ (reference sequence). The CDR3 DNA sequence: TGTGCCAGCAGCCCCGGTCCACCCGCTGCCTACAATGAGCAGTTCTTC. It encodes CASSPGPPAAYNEQFF. The full variable domain, completed using reference TRBV7-9 and TRBJ2-1, is DTGVSQNPRHKITKRGQNVTFRCDPISEHNRLYWYRQTLGQGPEFLTYFQNEAQLEKSRLLSDRFSAERPKGSFSTLEIQRTEQGDSAMYLCASSPGPPAAYNEQFFGPGTRLTVL.

This clonotype showed up just a few times. This chain links TRBV7-6 with TRBJ1-5; no reliable D call. The CDR3 sequence is 15 residues long. The germline V gene has CDR1 SGHVS and CDR2 FNYEAQ. The ends were cut back, 1 base at V and 0 bases at J, with 7 bases in the middle. As DNA, the CDR3 is TGTGCCAGCAGCTTAGAGGAATATAGCAATCAGCCCCAGCATTTT. Residues: CASSLEEYSNQPQHF.

In its sample, this clonotype was seen a few times. The chain has TRBV18 and TRBJ1-2; unclear D gene. CDR1 and CDR2 from the germline V gene are KGHSH and LQKENI. With 0 bases removed from V and 4 bases from J, the gap between germline ends came to 15 bases. There are 16 residues in the CDR3. This CDR3 is CASSPPAPFLSYGYTF. The CDR3 DNA reads as TGTGCCAGCTCACCACCGGCTCCCTTCTTGTCCTATGGCTACACCTTC. Supplemented by reference TRBV18 and TRBJ1-2, the full variable domain reads NAGVMQNPRHLVRRRGQEARLRCSPMKGHSHVYWYRQLPEEGLKFMVYLQKENIIDESGMPKERFSAEFPKEGPSILRIQQVVRGDSAAYFCASSPPAPFLSYGYTFGSGTRLTVV.

V is TRBV3-1 and J is TRBJ2-6, with unresolved D. V lost 0 bases to trimming and J lost 0 bases, with 9 bases between them. Germline V gives CDR1 LGHDT, CDR2 YNNKEL (reference sequence). The CDR3 covers 17 residues. As DNA, the CDR3 is TGTGCCAGCAGCCAAGATGGGTTAGGCTCTGGGGCCAACGTCCTGACTTTC. It specifies CASSQDGLGSGANVLTF. Full variable domain (outside the CDR3, taken from reference TRBV3-1 and TRBJ2-6): DTAVSQTPKYLVTQMGNDKSIKCEQNLGHDTMYWYKQDSKKFLKIMFSYNNKELIINETVPNRFSPKSPDKAHLNLHINSLELGDSAVYFCASSQDGLGSGANVLTFGAGSRLTVL.

Only a few counts were recorded for this clonotype. The chain carries TRBV7-9 and TRBJ2-1; D not certain. The CDR3 covers 13 residues. Trimming left V 2 bases short and J 8 bases short, with 10 bases between. In germline, CDR1 is SEHNR, CDR2 FQNEAQ (reference sequence). CDR3 sequence reads: CASSLRAFDEQFF. The CDR3, as DNA: TGTGCCAGCAGCTTAAGAGCGTTCGATGAGCAGTTCTTC.

This clonotype came up many times. The chain links TRBV20-1 to TRBJ2-1; 9 bases map to TRBD2. In germline, CDR1 is DFQATT, CDR2 SNEGSKA (reference sequence). The CDR3 covers 14 residues. The V and J ends lost 2 bases and 9 bases, in that order; junction bases with no gene match: 8. The CDR3 region has the DNA TGCAGTGCTAGACTAGCGGGGCGCTGGGGTGAGCAGTTCTTC. It encodes CSARLAGRWGEQFF.

The chain couples TRBV5-1 to TRBJ1-1; TRBD1 matches 9 bases. Germline trimming cut 3 bases from V and 3 bases from J; bases unmatched to any gene: 9. CDR1 and CDR2 (germline): SGHRS, YFSETQ. This CDR3 spans 16 amino acids. This CDR3 is CASSSRGTGSDTEAFF. The DNA for the CDR3 is TGCGCCAGCAGCTCCAGGGGGACAGGGTCGGACACTGAAGCTTTCTTT. The full variable domain, in which reference TRBV5-1 and TRBJ1-1 provide the parts outside the CDR3, is KAGVTQTPRYLIKTRGQQVTLSCSPISGHRSVSWYQQTPGQGLQFLFEYFSETQRNKGNFPGRFSGRQFSNSRSEMNVSTLELGDSALYLCASSSRGTGSDTEAFFGQGTRLTVV.

This clonotype was picked up a small number of times. The chain couples TRBV29-1 to TRBJ2-5, with D tentatively TRBD2 (5 bases). The CDR3 consists of 14 residues. V was trimmed by 0 bases and J by 4 bases, leaving 12 bases between them. Germline CDR1 and CDR2: SQVTM and ANQGSEA. The CDR3 nucleotides read TGCAGCGTTGAAGATCTCGGGATTCGAGAGACCCAGTACTTC. Its protein product is CSVEDLGIRETQYF.

This clonotype was picked up a small number of times. The J gene is TRBJ1-5, the V gene TRBV20-1; D is possibly TRBD1 (6 bases). CDR1 is DFQATT and CDR2 is SNEGSKA in the germline V gene (reference sequence). V was shortened by 2 bases and J by 1 base, with 9 bases between the two germline ends. The CDR3 runs 14 residues. CDR3 nucleotide sequence: TGCAGTGCTAGAACAACAGGGAGCAATCAGCCCCAGCATTTT. Translation: CSARTTGSNQPQHF.

V usage is TRBV20-1 and J usage is TRBJ2-7, with a tentative D call TRBD2 (5 bases). The V gene's germline CDR1 is DFQATT and CDR2 SNEGSKA (reference sequence). This CDR3 comprises 14 residues. The V gene lost 6 bases and the J gene lost 4 bases, with 19 bases spanning the gap. The CDR3 reads CSALGGRGWYEQYF. CDR3 nucleotides: TGCAGTGCCCTAGGTGGCAGAGGGTGGTACGAGCAGTACTTC.

V gene TRBV7-2 combines with J gene TRBJ1-1; a weak D match, TRBD1 (6 bases). The germline V gene encodes CDR1 SGHTA and CDR2 FQGNSA. This CDR3 has 16 amino acids. V gave up 4 bases and J gave up 5 bases, with 20 bases separating them. In DNA form, the CDR3 reads TGTGCCAGCAGCTGGTTATTAAGGACAGCAGGGACTGAAGCTTTCTTT. It is translated as CASSWLLRTAGTEAFF.